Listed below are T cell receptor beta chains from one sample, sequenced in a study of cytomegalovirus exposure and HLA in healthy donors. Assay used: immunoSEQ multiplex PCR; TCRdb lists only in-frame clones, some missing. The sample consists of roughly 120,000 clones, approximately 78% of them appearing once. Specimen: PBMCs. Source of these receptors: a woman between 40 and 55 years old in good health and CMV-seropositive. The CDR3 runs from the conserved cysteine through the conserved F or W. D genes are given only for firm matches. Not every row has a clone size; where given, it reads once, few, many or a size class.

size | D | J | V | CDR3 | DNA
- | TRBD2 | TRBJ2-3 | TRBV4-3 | CASSHGTSGGDTQYF | TGCGCCAGCAGCCACGGGACTAGCGGGGGGGATACGCAGTATTTT
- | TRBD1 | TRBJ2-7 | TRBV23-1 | CASSRRAGTGDHYEQYF | TGCGCCAGCAGTCGGCGTGCGGGGACAGGCGATCACTACGAGCAGTACTTC
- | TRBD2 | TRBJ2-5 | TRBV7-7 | CASSLAGDQETQYF | TGTGCCAGCAGCTTGGCGGGGGACCAAGAGACCCAGTACTTC
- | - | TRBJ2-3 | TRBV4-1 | CASSPFRTATDTQYF | TGCGCCAGCAGCCCCTTCCGGACAGCCACAGATACGCAGTATTTT
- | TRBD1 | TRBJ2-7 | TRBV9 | CASSPAGTASYEQYF | TGTGCCAGCAGCCCAGCCGGGACAGCCTCCTACGAGCAGTACTTC
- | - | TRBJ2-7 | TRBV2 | CASSGQIAYEQYF | TGTGCCAGCAGTGGGCAGATCGCCTACGAGCAGTACTTC
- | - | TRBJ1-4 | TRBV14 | CASSRVEGLGEKLFF | TGTGCCAGCAGCCGCGTAGAGGGCCTCGGGGAAAAACTGTTTTTT
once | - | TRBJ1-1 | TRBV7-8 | CASSWRQNTEAFF | TGTGCCAGCAGCTGGCGACAAAACACTGAAGCTTTCTTT
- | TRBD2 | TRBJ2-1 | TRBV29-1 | CSVAGGNNEQFF | TGCAGCGTTGCGGGGGGGAACAATGAGCAGTTCTTC
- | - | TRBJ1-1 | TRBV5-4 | CASSLDGTNTEAFF | TGTGCCAGCAGCTTGGATGGGACAAACACTGAAGCTTTCTTT
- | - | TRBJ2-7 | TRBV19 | CASADSYEQYF | TGTGCCAGTGCCGACTCCTATGAGCAGTACTTC
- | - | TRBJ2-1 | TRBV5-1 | CASSLESPRTYNEQFF | TGCGCCAGCAGCTTGGAGAGCCCTAGGACCTACAATGAGCAGTTCTTC
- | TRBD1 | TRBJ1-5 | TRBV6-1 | CASNAGQGRNQPQHF | TGTGCCAGCAACGCCGGACAGGGTCGCAATCAGCCCCAGCATTTT
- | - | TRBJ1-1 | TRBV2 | CASSGRQVATEAFF | TGTGCCAGCAGTGGAAGACAGGTAGCCACTGAAGCTTTCTTT
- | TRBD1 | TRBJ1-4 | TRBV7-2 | CASSSPQTGGGKLFF | TGTGCCAGCAGCTCCCCCCAGACAGGGGGCGGAAAACTGTTTTTT
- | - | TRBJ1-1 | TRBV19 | CASSAGRLNTEAFF | TGTGCCAGTAGTGCGGGACGACTGAACACTGAAGCTTTCTTT
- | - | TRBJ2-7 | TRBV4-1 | CASSPTTGYEQYF | TGCGCCAGCAGCCCTACGACGGGATACGAGCAGTACTTC
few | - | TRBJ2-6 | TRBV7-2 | CASSLVWALGTGANVLTF | TGTGCCAGCAGCTTAGTGTGGGCGCTCGGAACTGGGGCCAACGTCCTGACTTTC
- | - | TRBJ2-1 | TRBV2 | CASSEQVGRFF | TGTGCCAGCAGCGAACAGGTCGGTAGGTTCTTC
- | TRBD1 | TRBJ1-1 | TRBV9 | CASSARDRERSGAFF | TGTGCCAGCAGCGCCCGGGACAGGGAGAGATCAGGGGCTTTCTTT
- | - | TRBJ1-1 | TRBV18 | CASSPGGFTEAFF | TGTGCCAGCTCACCAGGGGGGTTCACTGAAGCTTTCTTT
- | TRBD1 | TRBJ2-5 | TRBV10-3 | CAIKDRGETQYF | TGTGCCATCAAAGACAGGGGTGAGACCCAGTACTTC
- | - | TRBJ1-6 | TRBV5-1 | CASRFGSPGEASPLHF | TGCGCCAGCAGATTCGGGAGCCCTGGTGAGGCCTCACCCCTCCACTTT
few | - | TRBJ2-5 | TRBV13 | CASSPGKGRQETQYF | TGTGCCAGCAGCCCCGGTAAGGGGCGACAAGAGACCCAGTACTTC
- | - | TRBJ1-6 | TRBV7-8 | CASSLEVRGEIGSHSPLHF | TGTGCCAGCAGCTTAGAAGTACGGGGGGAAATCGGATCTCACTCACCCCTCCACTTT
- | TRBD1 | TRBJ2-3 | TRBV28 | CASSFFRDRVTDTQYF | TGTGCCAGCAGTTTTTTCCGGGACAGGGTCACAGATACGCAGTATTTT
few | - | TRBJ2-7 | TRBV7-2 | CASSLETYPSLEQYF | TGTGCCAGCAGCTTAGAGACATACCCATCCCTCGAGCAGTACTTC
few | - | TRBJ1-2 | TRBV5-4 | CASSLGFAANYGYTF | TGTGCCAGCAGCTTGGGGTTCGCAGCTAACTATGGCTACACCTTC
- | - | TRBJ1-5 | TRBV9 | CASSVGGADNQPQHF | TGTGCCAGCAGCGTAGGTGGGGCGGACAATCAGCCCCAGCATTTT
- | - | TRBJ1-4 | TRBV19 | CAVGDGTREKLFF | TGTGCCGTAGGAGACGGGACTCGGGAAAAACTGTTTTTT
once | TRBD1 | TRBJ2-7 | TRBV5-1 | CASSSGTGAYEQYF | TGCGCCAGCAGCTCCGGGACAGGCGCCTACGAGCAGTACTTC
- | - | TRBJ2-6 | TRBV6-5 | CASSYSASGANVLTF | TGTGCCAGCAGTTACTCGGCCTCTGGGGCCAACGTCCTGACTTTC
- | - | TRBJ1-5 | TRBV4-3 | CASSQDRGQPQHF | TGCGCCAGCAGCCAAGATCGGGGACAGCCCCAGCATTTT
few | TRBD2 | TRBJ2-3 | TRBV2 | CATRLAGSTDTQYF | TGTGCCACCAGACTAGCGGGGAGCACAGATACGCAGTATTTT
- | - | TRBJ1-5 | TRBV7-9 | CASSQASGSNQPQHF | TGTGCCAGCAGCCAAGCCTCAGGGAGCAATCAGCCCCAGCATTTT
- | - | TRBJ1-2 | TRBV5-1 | CASSLDNRGNYGYTF | TGCGCCAGCAGCTTGGATAATAGGGGTAACTATGGCTACACCTTC
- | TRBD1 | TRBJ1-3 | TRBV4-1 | CASSQEGQGNTIYF | TGCGCCAGCAGCCAAGAGGGACAGGGAAACACCATATATTTT
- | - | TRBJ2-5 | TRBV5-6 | CASSLVIEETQYF | TGTGCCAGCAGCTTGGTTATAGAAGAGACCCAGTACTTC
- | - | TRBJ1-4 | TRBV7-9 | CASSLFQDREKLFF | TGTGCCAGCAGCTTGTTCCAGGATAGGGAAAAACTGTTTTTT
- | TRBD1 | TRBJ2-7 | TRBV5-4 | CASSLGAGTGDYEQYF | TGTGCCAGCAGCTTAGGAGCCGGGACAGGAGACTACGAGCAGTACTTC
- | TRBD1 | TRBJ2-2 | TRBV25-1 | CASSDDRGYSGELFF | TGTGCCAGCAGTGACGACAGGGGGTACTCCGGGGAGCTGTTTTTT
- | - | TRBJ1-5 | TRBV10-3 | CAISSGNQPQHF | TGTGCCATCAGCTCAGGGAATCAGCCCCAGCATTTT
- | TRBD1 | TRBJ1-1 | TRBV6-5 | CASSYDRVFTEAFF | TGTGCCAGCAGTTACGACAGGGTTTTCACTGAAGCTTTCTTT
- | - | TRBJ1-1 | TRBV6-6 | CASSYFLGADTEAFF | TGTGCCAGCAGTTACTTTCTGGGAGCGGACACTGAAGCTTTCTTT
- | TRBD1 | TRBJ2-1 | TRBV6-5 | CASRRQGSYNEQFF | TGTGCCAGCAGGAGACAGGGTTCTTACAATGAGCAGTTCTTC
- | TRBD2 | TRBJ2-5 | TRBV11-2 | CASSFGGEEETQYF | TGTGCCAGCAGCTTTGGGGGGGAGGAAGAGACCCAGTACTTC